The rows below give T cell receptor beta chains drawn from one sample of a study of radiation and T cells in renal cell carcinoma. Assay: immunoSEQ multiplex PCR; the TCRdb copy retains only in-frame clones and omits some. Of roughly 150,000 clones listed, 80% to 90% were seen once; the top ten hold over 10%. This specimen was blood, taken from a patient whose treatment included radiotherapy and nephrectomy. The origin of the receptors is a woman aged 45-65 years with renal cell carcinoma. CDR3s include the opening cysteine and the closing phenylalanine or tryptophan. The D gene is left open where the match is weak. Expanded clones get a size class; other rows say once, few or many, or leave the size out.

clone size,V gene,D gene,J gene,CDR3 DNA,CDR3 protein
few,TRBV6-5,TRBD1,TRBJ1-5,TGTGCCAGCAGTCGACAGGGGATAGCTCAGCCCCAGCATTTT,CASSRQGIAQPQHF
.,TRBV6-6,.,TRBJ1-2,TGTGCCAGCAGACTCGGGACCCGGCGGGGTGATGGCTACACCTTC,CASRLGTRRGDGYTF
.,TRBV19,.,TRBJ1-5,TGTGCCAGTACCTTACAGGGTGTTAGGCAGCCCCAGCATTTT,CASTLQGVRQPQHF
once,TRBV2,TRBD1,TRBJ2-7,TGTGCCAGCAGGAATCAGGGGGTATCGAACGAGCAGTACTTC,CASRNQGVSNEQYF
.,TRBV30,.,TRBJ1-2,TGTGCCTGGAGTCTTCAGGGGTCTTACTATGGCTACACCTTC,CAWSLQGSYYGYTF
.,TRBV9,TRBD2,TRBJ2-5,TGTGCCAGCAGCGTAGGGGCGGGGGGTGCGGAGACCCAGTACTTC,CASSVGAGGAETQYF
.,TRBV12-5,.,TRBJ1-1,TGTGCTAGTGGTTTGGTTAACCCGAACACTGAAGCTTTCTTT,CASGLVNPNTEAFF
.,TRBV11-1,TRBD1,TRBJ1-1,TGTGCCAGCAGCCAGGGGGGGTCCGTGGTCGAAGCTTTCTTT,CASSQGGSVVEAFF
.,TRBV13,.,TRBJ1-2,TGTGCCAGCAGCTTCCGGGGAAATAGCAAGATAGGCTACACCTTC,CASSFRGNSKIGYTF
.,TRBV19,.,TRBJ2-6,TGTGCCAGTAGTATATGGAGGGATGGGGCCAACGTCCTGACTTTC,CASSIWRDGANVLTF
.,TRBV6-5,TRBD2,TRBJ2-7,TGTGCCAGCAGTTACGCGAGGTTAGCGGGGAGTGACGAGCAGTACTTC,CASSYARLAGSDEQYF
.,TRBV19,.,TRBJ2-2,TGTGCCAGTACCACTTGGGGGGAGCTGTTTTTT,CASTTWGELFF
.,TRBV7-3,.,TRBJ1-1,TGTGCCAGCAGCCTTCAAGGTCGTGGTGGCACTGAAGCTTTCTTT,CASSLQGRGGTEAFF
once,TRBV5-1,TRBD1,TRBJ2-3,TGCGCCAGCAGCCCAGGGCCCGGGACAGCCGTGTCCGATACGCAGTATTTT,CASSPGPGTAVSDTQYF
.,TRBV7-2,.,TRBJ2-7,TGTGCCAGCAGTACACAGGGTTTAATCTCCTACGAGCAGTACTTC,CASSTQGLISYEQYF
.,TRBV4-2,.,TRBJ2-6,TGTGCCAGCAGCCAATCGACGTCCTCTGGGGCCAACGTCCTGACTTTC,CASSQSTSSGANVLTF
.,TRBV14,TRBD1,TRBJ2-1,TGTGCCAGCAGCCGGCGAGAGGGACAGGCCTACAATGAGCAGTTCTTC,CASSRREGQAYNEQFF
many,TRBV7-8,.,TRBJ1-4,TGTGCCAGCAGCTTAGCGCGAAGGCAGACTAATGAAAAACTGTTTTTT,CASSLARRQTNEKLFF
.,TRBV15,.,TRBJ1-2,TGTGCCACCTACGGGGCCTTTCCTAGGGAGGGCTATGGCTACACCTTC,CATYGAFPREGYGYTF
once,TRBV16,.,TRBJ1-1,TGTGCCAGCAGCCTAAGACATTCCAAGAACACTGAAGCTTTCTTT,CASSLRHSKNTEAFF
.,TRBV2,.,TRBJ1-1,TGTGCCAGCAGTGGGGGAGACAGCCTCCCCACTGAAGCTTTCTTT,CASSGGDSLPTEAFF
.,TRBV10-2,.,TRBJ1-4,TGCGCCAGCAGTCGACGGACTAATGAAAAACTGTTTTTT,CASSRRTNEKLFF